This T cell receptor (beta chain) was captured by sequencing in a study of T cell changes during pregnancy in multiple sclerosis. Germline lookup yields CDR1 MNHEY and CDR2 SMNVEV (reference sequence). This CDR3 is 15 amino acids long. After removal of 5 bases from V and 8 bases from J, the junction contained 14 bases not matched to a gene. Data came from immunoSEQ multiplex PCR; TCRdb stores just in-frame clones and leaves some out. The table includes over 50,000 clones, 70% to 90% detected once. The TCR comes from a female donor in good health, enrolled as a control in a pregnancy study. Material: peripheral blood, obtained in the first trimester of pregnancy. The rearrangement links TRBV27 to TRBJ1-2, with 7 bases matching TRBD1. DNA for the CDR3: TGTGCCAGCAGTACTAGACGACAGGGAAAGTGGGGCTACACCTTC. It yields the protein CASSTRRQGKWGYTF.